This is a list of T cell receptor beta chains from one sample in a study of T cells in Graves' hyperthyroidism and ophthalmopathy. TCRdb re-called the multiplex PCR reads through MiXCR, storing one row per CDR3 protein. The sample carries under 250,000 distinct CDR3 sequences, about 25% recorded once. Specimen: blood. All receptors come from a woman between 40 and 50 years old with Graves' ophthalmopathy. Both conserved end residues are part of each CDR3. Fields, in order: V gene, clone size, J gene, CDR3 protein. Clone size appears in some rows only: once, few, many, or a class for an expanded clone.

v_call: TRBV27
clone_size: many
j_call: TRBJ1-6
cdr3_aa: CASTRRAGGARNSPLHF

v_call: TRBV12-3/TRBV12-4
clone_size: -
j_call: TRBJ1-1
cdr3_aa: CASSFNSQVGEAFF

v_call: TRBV19
clone_size: many
j_call: TRBJ1-5
cdr3_aa: CASSIASQPQHF

v_call: TRBV3-1
clone_size: many
j_call: TRBJ2-5
cdr3_aa: CASSQDATGMKTQYF

v_call: TRBV6-5
clone_size: few
j_call: TRBJ2-7
cdr3_aa: CASSYGEGTYEQYF

v_call: TRBV4-1
clone_size: few
j_call: TRBJ1-5
cdr3_aa: CASSQESTVNQPQHF

v_call: TRBV29-1
clone_size: many
j_call: TRBJ1-1
cdr3_aa: CSGQTMNTEAFF

v_call: TRBV28
clone_size: many
j_call: TRBJ2-7
cdr3_aa: CASSKPGNPYEQYF

v_call: TRBV3-1
clone_size: many
j_call: TRBJ2-3
cdr3_aa: CASSPMGRDTQYF

v_call: TRBV7-2
clone_size: once
j_call: TRBJ2-7
cdr3_aa: CASIINGGSGQYF

v_call: TRBV19
clone_size: many
j_call: TRBJ2-5
cdr3_aa: CASSPGQHFQETQYF

v_call: TRBV24-1
clone_size: many
j_call: TRBJ2-5
cdr3_aa: CATSESRQQETQYF

v_call: TRBV28
clone_size: many
j_call: TRBJ1-1
cdr3_aa: CASTRGVLDEAFF

v_call: TRBV24-1
clone_size: -
j_call: TRBJ1-2
cdr3_aa: CATSERGLNYGYTF

v_call: TRBV6-1
clone_size: -
j_call: TRBJ2-5
cdr3_aa: CASIGTATETQYF

v_call: TRBV6-2/TRBV6-3
clone_size: many
j_call: TRBJ2-2
cdr3_aa: CASSQTGRINTGELFF

v_call: TRBV6-5
clone_size: -
j_call: TRBJ1-5
cdr3_aa: CASSSRGTPNQPQHF

v_call: TRBV6-2/TRBV6-3
clone_size: -
j_call: TRBJ1-5
cdr3_aa: CASTRGDQPQRF

v_call: TRBV10-3
clone_size: -
j_call: TRBJ1-1
cdr3_aa: CATTRSNTEAFF

v_call: TRBV4-1
clone_size: many
j_call: TRBJ1-2
cdr3_aa: CASSQEGGGYTF

v_call: TRBV20-1
clone_size: many
j_call: TRBJ2-7
cdr3_aa: CSARDLGASGMYEQYF

v_call: TRBV25-1
clone_size: few
j_call: TRBJ2-5
cdr3_aa: CASSDAGTAPKETQYF

v_call: TRBV28
clone_size: many
j_call: TRBJ1-5
cdr3_aa: CASRTLHSNQPQHF

v_call: TRBV20-1
clone_size: many
j_call: TRBJ1-2
cdr3_aa: CSAIKGGGGYGYTF

v_call: TRBV19
clone_size: -
j_call: TRBJ2-7
cdr3_aa: CASSITNRAYEQYF

v_call: TRBV18
clone_size: many
j_call: TRBJ2-5
cdr3_aa: CASSPPVQETQYF

v_call: TRBV11-2
clone_size: many
j_call: TRBJ1-1
cdr3_aa: CAHPEAFF